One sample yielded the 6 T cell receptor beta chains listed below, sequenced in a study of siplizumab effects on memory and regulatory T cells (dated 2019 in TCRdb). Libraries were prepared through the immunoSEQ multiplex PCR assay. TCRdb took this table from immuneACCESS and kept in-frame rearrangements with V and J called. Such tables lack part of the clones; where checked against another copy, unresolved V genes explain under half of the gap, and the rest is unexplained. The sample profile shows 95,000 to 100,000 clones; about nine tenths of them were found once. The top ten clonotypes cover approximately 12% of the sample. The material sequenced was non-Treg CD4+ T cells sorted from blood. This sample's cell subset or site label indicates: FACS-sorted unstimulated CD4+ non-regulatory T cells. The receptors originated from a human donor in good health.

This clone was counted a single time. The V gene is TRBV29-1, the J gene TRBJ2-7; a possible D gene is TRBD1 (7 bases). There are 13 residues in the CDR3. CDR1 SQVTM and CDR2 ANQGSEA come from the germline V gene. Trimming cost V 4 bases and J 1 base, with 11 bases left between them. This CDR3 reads CSVGQGGSYEQYF. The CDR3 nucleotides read TGCAGCGTTGGGCAGGGGGGATCCTACGAGCAGTACTTC.

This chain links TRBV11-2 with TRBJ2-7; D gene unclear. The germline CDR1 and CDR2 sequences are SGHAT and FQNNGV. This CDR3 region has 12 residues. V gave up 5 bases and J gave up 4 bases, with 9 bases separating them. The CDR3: CASSPKGYEQYF. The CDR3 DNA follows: TGTGCCAGCAGCCCCAAAGGGTACGAGCAGTACTTC.

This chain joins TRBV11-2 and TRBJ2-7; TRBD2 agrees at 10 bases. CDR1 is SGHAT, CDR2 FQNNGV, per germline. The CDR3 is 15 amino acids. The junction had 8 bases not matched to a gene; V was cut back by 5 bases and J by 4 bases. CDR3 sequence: CASSQTAGGPYEQYF. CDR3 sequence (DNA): TGTGCCAGCAGCCAGACAGCGGGAGGGCCTTACGAGCAGTACTTC.

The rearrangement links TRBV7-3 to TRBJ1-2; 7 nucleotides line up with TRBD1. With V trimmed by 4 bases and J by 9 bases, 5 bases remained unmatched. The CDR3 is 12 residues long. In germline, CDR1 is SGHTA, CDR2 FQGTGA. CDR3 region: CASSSPGQSYTF. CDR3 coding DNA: TGTGCCAGCAGCTCGCCGGGACAGAGCTACACCTTC.

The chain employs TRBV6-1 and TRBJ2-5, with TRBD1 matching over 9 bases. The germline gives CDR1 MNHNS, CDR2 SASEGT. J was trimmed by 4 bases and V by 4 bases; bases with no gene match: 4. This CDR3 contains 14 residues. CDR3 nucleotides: TGTGCCAGCAGTGTTAACAGGGGGCCAGAGACCCAGTACTTC. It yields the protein CASSVNRGPETQYF.

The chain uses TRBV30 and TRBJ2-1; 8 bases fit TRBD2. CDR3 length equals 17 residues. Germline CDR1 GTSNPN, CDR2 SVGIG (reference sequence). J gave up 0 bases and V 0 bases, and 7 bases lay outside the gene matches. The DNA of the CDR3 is TGTGCCTGGAGTGTAACTAGCGGAATAAGCTCCTACAATGAGCAGTTCTTC. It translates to CAWSVTSGISSYNEQFF.